These T cell receptor beta chains were read from a single sample in a study of blood T cells in healthy people across ages. MiXCR, applied by TCRdb to the 5' RACE reads, yields one record per CDR3 protein. This sample has about 1.6 million distinct CDR3 sequences, with roughly a third found just once. The sequenced sample was blood. All receptors derive from a woman in her twenties or thirties in good health. The CDR3 runs from the conserved cysteine through the conserved F or W. A D gene is named only where the DNA matches it firmly. Part of the rows lack a size; the others show once, few, many or a class for expanded clones.

few	TRBV6-2/TRBV6-3	TRBJ2-2	-	TGTGCCAGCAGAAGGAGGCGGGGCTCGCGGACCGGGGAGCTGTTTTTT	CASRRRRGSRTGELFF
few	TRBV9	TRBJ2-3	-	TGTGCCAGCAGCGTAGGAGGAGGCGGCCCGGTTGATACGCAGTATTTT	CASSVGGGGPVDTQYF
few	TRBV3-1	TRBJ2-1	TRBD2	TGTGCCAGCAGCCAAGATCTAGGCGGGGGGGCCTACAATGAGCAGTTCTTC	CASSQDLGGGAYNEQFF
-	TRBV3-1	TRBJ2-3	-	TGTGCCAACAGCCAAGAATCCAGGGGCACAGATACGCAGTATTTT	CANSQESRGTDTQYF
few	TRBV5-1	TRBJ2-1	-	TGCGCCAGCAGCTCGGCTCCAGGGGCCGGGAATGAGCAGTTCTTC	CASSSAPGAGNEQFF
few	TRBV29-1	TRBJ2-5	TRBD2	TGCAGCGTTAGTCCTAGCGGGAGCAGGGAGACCCAGTACTTC	CSVSPSGSRETQYF
-	TRBV6-2/TRBV6-3	TRBJ2-3	-	TGTGCCAGCAGTTATGGGCGGTTCGTCAATACGCAGTATTTT	CASSYGRFVNTQYF
-	TRBV13	TRBJ2-1	-	TGTGCCAGCAGCTGGGCGGTGGGTTACAATGAGCAGTTCTTC	CASSWAVGYNEQFF
-	TRBV5-1	TRBJ2-2	-	TGCGCCAGCAGCTTGATGGGAGTGGACACCGGGGAGCTGTTTTTT	CASSLMGVDTGELFF
-	TRBV27	TRBJ2-7	-	TGTGCCAGCAGTTTAAGTATAATCTACGAGCAGTACTTC	CASSLSIIYEQYF
few	TRBV12-3/TRBV12-4	TRBJ2-3	-	TGTGCCACCACACTTCAAGCCCGGCCAGATACGCAGTATTTT	CATTLQARPDTQYF
few	TRBV5-1	TRBJ2-5	-	TGCGCCAGCAGCCGCAGTCCAACGAACCAAGAGACCCAGTACTTC	CASSRSPTNQETQYF
-	TRBV12-3/TRBV12-4	TRBJ1-1	-	TGTGCCAGCAGTTCCGGCTGGGGAGCTTTCTTT	CASSSGWGAFF
-	TRBV15	TRBJ2-1	-	TGTGCCACCAGCAGGGAGGGGGGTCGAGCGTCCAATGAGCAGTTCTTC	CATSREGGRASNEQFF
-	TRBV7-2	TRBJ1-5	-	TGTGCCAGCAGCTCGATGGGGGGGGCTAATCAGCCCCAGCATTTT	CASSSMGGANQPQHF
few	TRBV27	TRBJ2-1	-	TGTGCCAGCAGTTTCGACTGGAAATCCTCCTACAATGAGCAGTTCTTC	CASSFDWKSSYNEQFF
-	TRBV5-1	TRBJ2-1	-	TGCGCCAGCAGCCCTCGGACCGATAGCTCCTACAATGAGCAGTTCTTC	CASSPRTDSSYNEQFF
few	TRBV28	TRBJ2-3	TRBD2	TGTGCCAGCAGACTCACTAGCGGGAGTGATACGCAGTATTTT	CASRLTSGSDTQYF
few	TRBV29-1	TRBJ2-7	TRBD1	TGCAGCGTTATGACAGGGGGTCACTACGAGCAGTACTTC	CSVMTGGHYEQYF
-	TRBV6-6	TRBJ2-3	TRBD2	TGTGCCAGCATTAGCGGGAGGTCCTACACAGATACGCAGTATTTT	CASISGRSYTDTQYF
few	TRBV5-4	TRBJ2-5	-	TGTGCCAGCAGCTTGCCGCCGGGAGTAGAGGAGACCCAGTACTTC	CASSLPPGVEETQYF
few	TRBV27	TRBJ2-7	TRBD2	TGTGCCAGCAGTTTAGAGGGGACTAGCGGGAACGAGCAGTACTTC	CASSLEGTSGNEQYF
-	TRBV28	TRBJ2-3	-	TGTGCCAGCAGTCCCGACGAATATACGCAGTATTTT	CASSPDEYTQYF
few	TRBV27	TRBJ2-7	-	TGTGCCAGCAGTGAAGGACTGGCGGGTGTCTCCTACGAGCAGTACTTC	CASSEGLAGVSYEQYF
few	TRBV6-2/TRBV6-3	TRBJ2-7	TRBD1	TGTGCCAGCAGTTACCTGCCGGGACAGGGAAACGAGCAGTACTTC	CASSYLPGQGNEQYF
few	TRBV5-6	TRBJ2-5	TRBD2	TGTGCCAGCAGCTTGGGGCCTAGCGGGCCGAGGGAGACCCAGTACTTC	CASSLGPSGPRETQYF
few	TRBV11-1	TRBJ2-1	-	TGTGCCAGCAGCTTAGAGGGGATTGAGCAGTTCTTC	CASSLEGIEQFF
-	TRBV20-1	TRBJ1-1	-	TGCAGTGCTAGATTAGAAGGGAGGCAAGCTTTCTTT	CSARLEGRQAFF
-	TRBV9	TRBJ2-5	-	TGTGCCAGCAGCGTAGCGGGAGGGGGGACAGCACAAGAGACCCAGTACTTC	CASSVAGGGTAQETQYF
-	TRBV19	TRBJ2-7	-	TGTGCCAGTAGTATAGAGGGGGCCACCTACGAGCAGTACTTC	CASSIEGATYEQYF
many	TRBV27	TRBJ1-4	-	TGTGCCAGCAGTTTGGGGATAAATGAAAAACTGTTTTTT	CASSLGINEKLFF
-	TRBV18	TRBJ2-1	TRBD1	TGTGCCAGCTCACGGTCGGGACAGGGATTCAATGAGCAGTTCTTC	CASSRSGQGFNEQFF
-	TRBV10-3	TRBJ1-2	TRBD1	TGTGCCATCAGTAGGACAGGAAAAAACTATGGCTACACCTTC	CAISRTGKNYGYTF
many	TRBV10-3	TRBJ2-3	-	TGTGCCCCCGGGGCTGGGGGCACAGATACGCAGTATTTT	CAPGAGGTDTQYF
-	TRBV7-9	TRBJ1-2	TRBD1	TGTGCCAGCAGTCATGCGGGACAGGGGGCTTATGGCTACACCTTC	CASSHAGQGAYGYTF
few	TRBV12-3/TRBV12-4	TRBJ2-5	-	TGTGCCAGCAGGGACCTCGAGACCCAGTACTTC	CASRDLETQYF
-	TRBV27	TRBJ2-5	-	TGTGCCAGCACGACAGGACAAGAGATCCAGTACTTC	CASTTGQEIQYF
-	TRBV3-1	TRBJ1-2	-	TGTGCCAGCAGCCATATATCGGTGTTGGGCTACACCTTC	CASSHISVLGYTF
-	TRBV10-3	TRBJ1-6	TRBD1	TGTGCCATCAGTTCCGGGACAGAAAATTCACCCCTCCACTTT	CAISSGTENSPLHF
once	TRBV20-1	TRBJ2-1	TRBD1	TGCAGTGCTAGCCCGGACAGGGGGCGCTTCAATGAGCAGTTCTTC	CSASPDRGRFNEQFF
once	TRBV7-7	TRBJ2-5	TRBD2	TGTGCCGGCAGCCTCACCGGGACTAGTAAGGAGACCCAGTACTTC	CAGSLTGTSKETQYF
-	TRBV9	TRBJ1-2	-	TGTGCCAGCAGCGTAGGATGGGACGGCTACACCTTC	CASSVGWDGYTF
-	TRBV5-6	TRBJ2-7	TRBD2	TGTGCCAGCAGCTCCAGACTAGCTTCCTACGAGCAGTACTTC	CASSSRLASYEQYF
few	TRBV28	TRBJ1-2	-	TGTGCCAGCAGTTTCAGGTCGGGGCGCTATGGCTACACCTTC	CASSFRSGRYGYTF
few	TRBV3-1	TRBJ2-5	TRBD1	TGTGCCAGCAGCCGGCTCGCTCCCGGACAGGGCAAAGAGACCCAGTACTTC	CASSRLAPGQGKETQYF
-	TRBV3-1	TRBJ2-5	TRBD2	TGTGCCAGCAGCCGTGGACTAGACATAAGGTGGACCCAGTACTTC	CASSRGLDIRWTQYF
many	TRBV2	TRBJ2-5	-	TGTGCCAGCAGTGCATTGAGAGAGACCCAGTACTTC	CASSALRETQYF